Listed below are T cell receptor beta chains from one sample, sequenced in a study of blood T cells in healthy people across ages. TCRdb used MiXCR to reprocess the 5' RACE reads, holding one entry per CDR3 protein. The data show around 1,000,000 distinct CDR3 sequences, roughly a quarter seen once. This sample was shared with a second study, whose subject was T cells of mothers and their children.

Sequenced input: blood. The receptors shown here come from a girl aged 2 to 10 in good health. CDR3s include the opening cysteine and the closing phenylalanine or tryptophan. D genes are given only for firm matches. Clone size is stated in some rows and not others, as once, few, many or a class when expanded.

>TRBV19|TRBJ2-1|TRBD2|few
CATTPLAGNSNEQFF
TGTGCCACTACCCCTCTAGCGGGAAATAGTAATGAGCAGTTCTTC
>TRBV21-1|TRBJ2-7|.|.
CASSMGLAVYEQYF
TGTGCCAGCAGCATGGGACTAGCCGTCTACGAGCAGTACTTC
>TRBV12-3/TRBV12-4|TRBJ2-5|.|few
CASSNRFGTLESETQYF
TGTGCCAGCAGTAACAGATTTGGAACCCTAGAATCGGAGACCCAGTACTTC
>TRBV4-3|TRBJ2-1|TRBD2|.
CASSARTGTSYNEQFF
TGCGCCAGCAGCGCTCGAACCGGGACTAGCTACAATGAGCAGTTCTTC
>TRBV7-9|TRBJ1-2|.|few
CASSLASLRGYTF
TGTGCCAGCAGCTTAGCGTCCCTTCGTGGCTACACCTTC
>TRBV20-1|TRBJ2-7|.|.
CSARGLGLQAYEQYF
TGCAGTGCTAGAGGACTAGGACTACAAGCTTACGAGCAGTACTTC
>TRBV20-1|TRBJ1-1|.|few
CSARSPRLDKGNAEAFF
TGCAGTGCTAGATCCCCTCGACTCGACAAAGGGAACGCTGAAGCTTTCTTT
>TRBV6-5|TRBJ2-7|TRBD1|few
CASSYAGTGRFYEQYF
TGTGCCAGCAGTTACGCCGGGACAGGGCGGTTCTACGAGCAGTACTTC
>TRBV6-5|TRBJ1-2|TRBD1|few
CASSYSDRAYGYTF
TGTGCCAGCAGTTACTCCGACAGGGCCTATGGCTACACCTTC
>TRBV6-5|TRBJ1-2|.|.
CASSYADDGYTF
TGTGCCAGCAGTTACGCGGACGATGGCTACACCTTC
>TRBV29-1|TRBJ2-5|.|.
CSAPVGVQETQYF
TGCAGCGCGCCGGTGGGTGTCCAAGAGACCCAGTACTTC
>TRBV4-1|TRBJ2-1|TRBD2|few
CASSPGGRSNNEQFF
TGCGCCAGCAGCCCGGGGGGAAGGTCTAACAATGAGCAGTTCTTC
>TRBV20-1|TRBJ2-5|TRBD2|few
CSAIAGGPAETQYF
TGCAGTGCAATAGCGGGAGGGCCGGCGGAGACCCAGTACTTC
>TRBV5-5|TRBJ1-1|.|.
CASSLVKQSMNTEAFF
TGTGCCAGCAGCTTGGTTAAACAGAGCATGAACACTGAAGCTTTCTTT
>TRBV18|TRBJ1-3|.|.
CASSPLETVSGNTIYF
TGTGCCAGCTCACCACTCGAAACAGTCTCTGGAAACACCATATATTTT
>TRBV28|TRBJ2-1|TRBD2|.
CASSPTKSGMSYNEQFF
TGTGCCAGCAGTCCAACAAAAAGCGGGATGTCGTACAATGAGCAGTTCTTC
>TRBV3-1|TRBJ2-4|TRBD1|.
CASGLQGENIQYF
TGTGCCAGCGGACTCCAGGGGGAAAACATTCAGTACTTC
>TRBV4-1|TRBJ2-1|.|few
CASSSEGTFDYNEQFF
TGCGCCAGCAGCTCTGAGGGGACCTTCGACTACAATGAGCAGTTCTTC
>TRBV11-3|TRBJ2-1|TRBD2|.
CASSSERGGSNEQFF
TGTGCCAGCAGCTCAGAGCGGGGGGGCAGCAATGAGCAGTTCTTC
>TRBV7-7|TRBJ2-5|.|few
CASSRLGQGQETQYF
TGTGCTAGCAGTCGACTAGGGCAGGGACAAGAGACCCAGTACTTC
>TRBV29-1|TRBJ2-7|TRBD1|.
CSVEITGGRYEQYF
TGCAGCGTTGAGATAACAGGGGGCAGGTACGAGCAGTACTTC
>TRBV20-1|TRBJ2-7|.|.
CSARGSGGLYEQYF
TGCAGTGCTAGAGGTTCGGGGGGCCTCTACGAGCAGTACTTC
>TRBV7-9|TRBJ1-2|.|few
CASSSSGYNYGYTF
TGTGCCAGCAGTTCCAGTGGATATAACTATGGCTACACCTTC
>TRBV5-1|TRBJ2-2|.|few
CASRPLNVNTGELFF
TGCGCCAGCAGGCCCCTAAACGTGAACACCGGGGAGCTGTTTTTT
>TRBV4-1|TRBJ2-7|TRBD2|.
CASSPSGSGYEQYF
TGTGCCAGCAGCCCGAGCGGGAGCGGGTACGAGCAGTACTTC
>TRBV28|TRBJ1-4|.|few
CASSLRTENMFF
TGTGCCAGCAGTTTAAGGACGGAAAACATGTTTTTT